A selection of T cell receptor beta chains follows, all from one sample in a study of T cells after yellow fever vaccination. TCRdb ran MiXCR on the 5' RACE reads and lists one entry per CDR3 protein. The table lists roughly 310,000 distinct CDR3 sequences, approximately 3.9% of them singletons, with about a quarter in the top ten. The starting material was PBMCs, obtained on the day of the yellow fever booster vaccination. These receptors originate from a young man who received the YFV17D yellow fever vaccine. Both conserved end residues are part of each CDR3. A D gene is named only where the DNA matches it firmly. Not all rows give a size; the values are once, few, many and, for expanded clones, a class.

J	size	V	D	DNA	CDR3
TRBJ2-7	few	TRBV18	TRBD1	TGTGCCAGCTCACCAACGGGACAGGGGGGCTACGAGCAGTACTTC	CASSPTGQGGYEQYF
TRBJ1-1	few	TRBV5-4	TRBD1	TGTGCCAGCAGAACAGGGGGTGAAGTTGGTACTGAAGCTTTCTTT	CASRTGGEVGTEAFF
TRBJ2-3	many	TRBV28	NA	TGTGCCAGCAGACCCTCCGTGGGCGTTAATACGCAGTATTTT	CASRPSVGVNTQYF
TRBJ2-1	NA	TRBV5-1	TRBD2	TGCGCCAGCAGCACAGGGGGACTAGCGGGGGACCAGTTCTTC	CASSTGGLAGDQFF
TRBJ2-7	few	TRBV20-1	NA	TGCAGTGCTAGAGATCTCGGCGGCTCCTACGAGCAGTACTTC	CSARDLGGSYEQYF
TRBJ2-3	many	TRBV12-3/TRBV12-4	TRBD2	TGTGCCAGCAGTTCCCCCTTTCGGGGGGGGGGAGATACGCAGTATTTT	CASSSPFRGGGDTQYF
TRBJ2-7	many	TRBV5-4	NA	TGTGCCAGCAGCCTAGAGCGGGCCGATTACGAGCAGTACTTC	CASSLERADYEQYF
TRBJ1-2	few	TRBV5-1	TRBD1	TGCGCCAGCAGCTTGACCGGGACAGGGGGCGCAGATGGCTACACCTTC	CASSLTGTGGADGYTF
TRBJ1-6	few	TRBV9	NA	TGTGCCAGCTCCCCTGCCGAGGTTTATAATTCACCCCTCCACTTT	CASSPAEVYNSPLHF
TRBJ1-6	few	TRBV2	NA	TGTGCCACCGGCGCCAAGACTGATAATTCACCCCTCCACTTT	CATGAKTDNSPLHF
TRBJ1-1	few	TRBV19	TRBD1	TGTGCCAGTAGTGGCAGGGACAGGGTCACTGAAGCTTTCTTT	CASSGRDRVTEAFF
TRBJ1-3	many	TRBV12-3/TRBV12-4	TRBD1	TGTGCCAGCAGTAAGAGACAGGGGCCCGGAAACACCATATATTTT	CASSKRQGPGNTIYF
TRBJ2-3	few	TRBV11-2	NA	TGTGCCAGCAGCTTGGGTCCGGGGCCAGATACGCAGTATTTT	CASSLGPGPDTQYF
TRBJ2-1	NA	TRBV24-1	TRBD2	TGTGCCACCAGTGACAACGAGCGGGGGGGCCTGGATGAGCAGTTCTTC	CATSDNERGGLDEQFF
TRBJ2-7	few	TRBV29-1	NA	TGCAGCGTCGCACCGGGACGGCTATACGAGCAGTACTTC	CSVAPGRLYEQYF
TRBJ1-5	NA	TRBV10-3	NA	TGTGCCATCAGTGAGTTGGCGGCCGATAATCAGCCCCAGCATTTT	CAISELAADNQPQHF
TRBJ2-1	many	TRBV4-3	NA	TGCGCCAGCAGTCAAGGCAGACTCTCCTTCGGGAATGAGCAGTTCTTC	CASSQGRLSFGNEQFF
TRBJ2-3	NA	TRBV15	TRBD2	TGTGCCACCAGCAGAGACCAGCGGGGGGGCACAGATACGCAGTATTTT	CATSRDQRGGTDTQYF
TRBJ2-3	many	TRBV5-1	NA	TGCGCCAGCAGCTTAAACAGACGCACAGATACGCAGTATTTT	CASSLNRRTDTQYF
TRBJ2-7	many	TRBV5-5	NA	TGTGCCAGCAGCAAACGCAATACCCACGAGCAGTACTTC	CASSKRNTHEQYF
TRBJ2-7	few	TRBV20-1	TRBD1	TGCAGTGCTTTACAGGGGGCGGGAGAGCAGTACTTC	CSALQGAGEQYF
TRBJ1-1	few	TRBV4-3	NA	TGCGCCAGCAGCCAAGACGGGGGGACGGGGACTGAAGCTTTCTTT	CASSQDGGTGTEAFF
TRBJ2-5	many	TRBV4-3	TRBD1	TGCGCCAGCAGCCAAGATCCCCAGGGGGAAGAGACCCAGTACTTC	CASSQDPQGEETQYF
TRBJ2-5	many	TRBV29-1	NA	TGCAGCGGAACCCGGGGCAGGAGGGAGACCCAGTACTTC	CSGTRGRRETQYF
TRBJ2-3	many	TRBV7-3	TRBD1	TGTGCCAGCAGCCCAAGGTGGGACAGGGAGGGAGATACGCAGTATTTT	CASSPRWDREGDTQYF
TRBJ1-1	many	TRBV5-6	NA	TGTGCCAGCAGCATAGGACAGCAATACCTCGGGGAAGCTTTCTTT	CASSIGQQYLGEAFF
TRBJ2-5	many	TRBV12-3/TRBV12-4	NA	TGTGCCAGCAGTACAGGAGAAGAGACCCAGTACTTC	CASSTGEETQYF
TRBJ2-4	NA	TRBV7-2	TRBD1	TGTGCCAGCAGCTGGTCAGGGGGCGGGTTGGACATTCAGTACTTC	CASSWSGGGLDIQYF
TRBJ1-5	NA	TRBV20-1	NA	TGCAGTGCTACCCCGTCACAAAGCAATCAGCCCCAGCATTTT	CSATPSQSNQPQHF
TRBJ2-1	many	TRBV6-2/TRBV6-3	NA	TGTGCCAGCAGTTACCGGGTTGTCAATGAGCAGTTCTTC	CASSYRVVNEQFF
TRBJ2-3	few	TRBV18	NA	TGTGCCAGCTCACTCCGGTGGGGCGGAGCAGGCACAGATACGCAGTATTTT	CASSLRWGGAGTDTQYF
TRBJ1-5	few	TRBV2	NA	TGTGCCAGCAGCCTCAGACAGTCCGAAGGGTGGCCCCAGCATTTT	CASSLRQSEGWPQHF
TRBJ2-1	NA	TRBV20-1	NA	TGCAGTGCCCACGAAGGGGGGAGCTCCTACAATGAGCAGTTCTTC	CSAHEGGSSYNEQFF
TRBJ2-3	many	TRBV9	TRBD1	TGTGCCAGCAGCTCGGACAGGGTCACAGATACGCAGTATTTT	CASSSDRVTDTQYF
TRBJ1-5	many	TRBV6-5	NA	TGTGCCAGCAGTTACTCTTGGGGTAATCAGCCCCAGCATTTT	CASSYSWGNQPQHF
TRBJ1-1	many	TRBV5-1	NA	TGCGCCAGCAGCGGGAGGGTAGGAGGTGGGACTGAAGCTTTCTTT	CASSGRVGGGTEAFF